A selection of T cell receptor beta chains follows, all from one sample in a study of identical twins. MiXCR was run by TCRdb on the 5' RACE reads, yielding one entry per CDR3 protein. The sample consists of more than 600,000 distinct CDR3 sequences, over 15% of them appearing once. The sample was also reused in another study, on T cells expressing NK-cell markers.

The sequencing input was PBMCs. These receptor sequences come from a woman under 30 in good health. The CDR3 runs from the conserved cysteine through the conserved F or W. A D gene is named only where the DNA matches it firmly. Not all rows give a size; the values are once, few, many and, for expanded clones, a class.

CDR3 length	clone size	V gene	D gene	J gene	CDR3 DNA	CDR3 protein
14	NA	TRBV12-3/TRBV12-4	NA	TRBJ2-7	TGTGCCAGCAGTTTTGGGGCGAGCTCCTACGAGCAGTACTTC	CASSFGASSYEQYF
15	few	TRBV20-1	NA	TRBJ2-2	TGCAGTGCTAGAGAACTTAGCTTAGACACCGGGGAGCTGTTTTTT	CSARELSLDTGELFF
14	NA	TRBV12-3/TRBV12-4	NA	TRBJ1-2	TGTGCCAGCAGTTTAGCGCGCACAATCTATGGCTACACCTTC	CASSLARTIYGYTF
14	few	TRBV18	NA	TRBJ2-7	TGTGCCAGCTCATACAATAAAGGCCCCTACGAGCAGTACTTC	CASSYNKGPYEQYF
14	few	TRBV20-1	NA	TRBJ2-1	TGCAGTGCTAACATGATAGGCAGGAACAATGAGCAGTTCTTC	CSANMIGRNNEQFF
14	NA	TRBV7-2	NA	TRBJ2-5	TGTGCCAGCAGCTTAATGCGAGGGGGGGAGACCCAGTACTTC	CASSLMRGGETQYF
15	few	TRBV29-1	TRBD2	TRBJ2-3	TGCAGCGTTGAAATAGCGGGAGGGCCTGTAGATACGCAGTATTTT	CSVEIAGGPVDTQYF
15	few	TRBV20-1	TRBD1	TRBJ2-3	TGCAGTGCTAAAGGACAGGGGGGGTTCACAGATACGCAGTATTTT	CSAKGQGGFTDTQYF
17	NA	TRBV23-1	NA	TRBJ1-5	TGCGCCAGCAGTCAATCGCCGGGCAGCTATAGCAATCAGCCCCAGCATTTT	CASSQSPGSYSNQPQHF
14	NA	TRBV12-3/TRBV12-4	NA	TRBJ2-1	TGTGCCAGCAGTTTGAGCGCCCCTTACAATGAGCAGTTCTTC	CASSLSAPYNEQFF
13	few	TRBV12-3/TRBV12-4	NA	TRBJ2-7	TGTGCCAGCAGTTTCACCAGCCCCTACGAGCAGTACTTC	CASSFTSPYEQYF
12	few	TRBV6-1	TRBD1	TRBJ2-7	TGTGCCAGCAGTGGGACAGGGCTGGAGCAGTACTTC	CASSGTGLEQYF
14	NA	TRBV5-5	NA	TRBJ2-7	TGTGCCAGCAGCTTGTATCCAGGGACCTACGAGCAGTACTTC	CASSLYPGTYEQYF
17	few	TRBV4-1	NA	TRBJ2-1	TGCGCCAGCAGCCAAGGTCGACTCTCGAGCTCCTACAATGAGCAGTTCTTC	CASSQGRLSSSYNEQFF
15	few	TRBV6-2/TRBV6-3	NA	TRBJ2-1	TGTGCCAGCAGTTATTTGAGCGGAGTGTACAATGAGCAGTTCTTC	CASSYLSGVYNEQFF
14	few	TRBV18	NA	TRBJ2-1	TGTGCCAGCTCACCAGCTGCAAGGGTATTTGAGCAGTTCTTC	CASSPAARVFEQFF
12	few	TRBV11-2	NA	TRBJ2-1	TGTGCCAGCAGCTTAGGTACGCATGAGCAGTTCTTC	CASSLGTHEQFF
15	NA	TRBV5-5	TRBD2	TRBJ2-1	TGTGCCAGCAGCTTGGCTGTAGCGGGGGCTAATGAGCAGTTCTTC	CASSLAVAGANEQFF
15	NA	TRBV20-1	TRBD2	TRBJ2-3	TGCAGTGCACCGCGGGGGGGCCGTAGCCCAGATACGCAGTATTTT	CSAPRGGRSPDTQYF
15	NA	TRBV19	NA	TRBJ2-2	TGTGCCAGCCTCCCCGGGAGCAGGTCGACCGGGGAGCTGTTTTTT	CASLPGSRSTGELFF
13	few	TRBV4-3	NA	TRBJ2-1	TGCGCCAGCAGCCAAGACGTGTCCAATGAGCAGTTCTTC	CASSQDVSNEQFF
12	many	TRBV12-3/TRBV12-4	NA	TRBJ1-2	TGTGCCAGTGGGGGCTTGGGTTATGGCTACACCTTC	CASGGLGYGYTF
14	NA	TRBV5-6	NA	TRBJ1-1	TGTGCCAGCAGACCAGGGGCGTCGAACACTGAAGCTTTCTTT	CASRPGASNTEAFF
13	NA	TRBV11-2	TRBD1	TRBJ2-1	TGTGCCAGCCCGGGACAGCGCTATAATGAGCAGTTCTTC	CASPGQRYNEQFF
14	once	TRBV2	NA	TRBJ2-2	TGTGCCAGCAGCGTAACGTGGTACACCGGGGAGCTGTTTTTT	CASSVTWYTGELFF
13	few	TRBV10-1	NA	TRBJ2-3	TGCGCCAGCAGTGAGTCGGGGGGGGCCGTTTTGAATTTT	CASSESGGAVLNF
15	NA	TRBV5-1	NA	TRBJ2-5	TGCGCCAGCAGCCCTCACTTCGGGACCCAAGAGACCCAGTACTTC	CASSPHFGTQETQYF
9	NA	TRBV20-1	NA	TRBJ2-3	TGCAGTGCGGGGGCCGGGCAGTATTTC	CSAGAGQYF
17	NA	TRBV18	TRBD2	TRBJ2-1	TGTGCCAGCTCATCCCGGACTAGCGGGACCACCTACAATGAGCAGTTCTTC	CASSSRTSGTTYNEQFF
12	few	TRBV29-1	NA	TRBJ2-7	TGCAGCGCCCGGGGGTCAACCTACGAGCAGTACTTC	CSARGSTYEQYF
16	NA	TRBV7-9	TRBD2	TRBJ2-1	TGTGCCAGCAGCTTCCGTCGACTAGCGGGAGACGATGAGCAGTTCTTC	CASSFRRLAGDDEQFF
19	few	TRBV7-8	TRBD1	TRBJ2-4	TGTGCCAGCAGCCAAGGGACAGGGGGCGTCCGGGTGGCCAAAAACATTCAGTACTTC	CASSQGTGGVRVAKNIQYF
16	few	TRBV2	TRBD1	TRBJ2-7	TGTGCCAGCAGACACGGACAGGGGGCGAAATTCTACGAGCAGTACTTC	CASRHGQGAKFYEQYF
15	few	TRBV2	TRBD2	TRBJ2-3	TGTGCCAGCCGACCCACTAGCGGGGGGAAAGATACGCAGTATTTT	CASRPTSGGKDTQYF
13	few	TRBV6-6	TRBD1	TRBJ2-3	TGTGCCAGCGCTGGACAGGGGGTAGATACGCAGTATTTT	CASAGQGVDTQYF
14	NA	TRBV5-1	NA	TRBJ2-7	TGCGCCAGCAGCTCGGAGCTGGTGAGCAACGAGCAGTACTTC	CASSSELVSNEQYF
12	many	TRBV7-2	NA	TRBJ2-7	TGTGCCAGCAGCCCTAGGTTAGGCGAGCAGTACTTC	CASSPRLGEQYF
18	few	TRBV6-5	NA	TRBJ1-6	TGTGCCAGCAGTTACTCGATAACAGGGCCTTCCTATAATTCACCCCTCCACTTT	CASSYSITGPSYNSPLHF
16	few	TRBV5-1	TRBD1	TRBJ2-2	TGCGCCAGCAGTCAAACCGGGACAGTAACGTCCGGGGAGCTGTTTTTT	CASSQTGTVTSGELFF
14	NA	TRBV12-3/TRBV12-4	NA	TRBJ1-1	TGTGCCAGCAGGGGCCTCATATGGAACACTGAAGCTTTCTTT	CASRGLIWNTEAFF
14	NA	TRBV20-1	TRBD2	TRBJ2-5	TGCAGTGCTCGCAAACTAGCGGGGGGTGAGACCCAGTACTTC	CSARKLAGGETQYF
14	few	TRBV20-1	TRBD2	TRBJ2-5	TGCAGTGCTACCCTAATCGGGAGGGGAGAGACCCAGTACTTC	CSATLIGRGETQYF
14	NA	TRBV20-1	TRBD1	TRBJ2-1	TGCAGTGCTAGACCGACAGGGTCGGGCGGTGAGCAGTTCTTC	CSARPTGSGGEQFF
13	many	TRBV7-9	NA	TRBJ1-2	TGTGCCAGCAGCTTAGGAGGGTTCTATGGCTACACCTTC	CASSLGGFYGYTF
12	NA	TRBV29-1	TRBD2	TRBJ2-7	TGCAGCGTTGTTCGGGGGGCCTACGAGCAGTACTTC	CSVVRGAYEQYF
14	NA	TRBV9	NA	TRBJ2-7	TGTGCCAGCAGCGTAGTGCCGAGCTCCTACGAGCAGTACTTC	CASSVVPSSYEQYF
14	few	TRBV5-5	NA	TRBJ2-5	TGTGCCAGCAGCTTGGTGCGGCCGCAAGAGACCCAGTACTTC	CASSLVRPQETQYF
17	NA	TRBV3-1	TRBD2	TRBJ2-2	TGTGCCAGCAGCTCAGCGTCTAGCGGTTCGAACACCGGGGAGCTGTTTTTT	CASSSASSGSNTGELFF
16	NA	TRBV7-8	NA	TRBJ1-2	TGTGCCAGCACCATAAGCCGGGACGGAGCTAACTATGGCTACACCTTC	CASTISRDGANYGYTF